These 30 T cell receptor beta chains were sequenced from one sample in a study of long-term antiretroviral therapy in people with HIV. Run at survey level, the immunoSEQ assay was version v3.0. Generated by immunoSEQ multiplex PCR, the TCRdb table keeps only in-frame clones and is missing some. The repertoire holds about 18,000 clones, with around 96% as singletons. The material was unsorted PBMCs, obtained around 10 years after starting antiretroviral therapy. All receptors derive from a man aged 30-40 years with HIV.

CDR3 sequence (DNA): TGTGCCAGCAGCTTAGGGGACACTTCCCGAGAGACCCAGTACTTC. Amino acids: CASSLGDTSRETQYF. The V gene is TRBV7-9, the J gene TRBJ2-5, with D perhaps TRBD1 (6 bases). V was clipped by 1 base and J by 4 bases, with 13 bases between them. Germline values: CDR1 SEHNR, CDR2 FQNEAQ (reference sequence). The CDR3 consists of 15 residues.

V gene TRBV9 combines with J gene TRBJ2-5; 8 bases map to TRBD1. The CDR3 has 16 residues. V shed 4 bases, J shed 1 base, and the junction held 9 bases outside the gene matches. CDR1 SGDLS and CDR2 YYNGEE come from the germline V gene. The CDR3 is CASSYRQGRSQETQYF. CDR3 in DNA: TGTGCCAGCAGCTACCGACAGGGGAGAAGCCAAGAGACCCAGTACTTC.

The genes are TRBV19 and TRBJ1-5; D is unclear. Germline assignment: CDR1 LNHDA and CDR2 SQIVND (reference sequence). CDR3 length equals 17 residues. V was pared by 3 bases and J by 7 bases, with 22 bases between. The CDR3 DNA follows: TGTGCCAGTAGTATTACAGAAGCAGGCGCCCTAAGGCAGCCCCAGCATTTT. It specifies CASSITEAGALRQPQHF.

The chain has TRBV6-6 and TRBJ2-5; D not resolved. Trimming took off 10 bases at V and 7 bases at J, with 10 bases between the two ends. Germline loops: CDR1 MNHNY, CDR2 SVGAGI (reference sequence). The CDR3 covers 10 residues. The CDR3 region has the DNA TGTGCCACCTCTTCCCGGACCCAGTACTTC. This encodes CATSSRTQYF.

V and J are TRBV6-6 and TRBJ2-1; D ambiguous. The V and J ends lost 5 bases and 2 bases respectively, with 16 bases between them. Germline V CDR1 and CDR2: MNHNY, SVGAGI (reference sequence). CDR3 length equals 16 residues. The CDR3 protein is CASSAPAAPTYNEQFF. CDR3 bases: TGTGCCAGCAGTGCTCCCGCGGCCCCAACCTACAATGAGCAGTTCTTC.

V gene TRBV27 combines with J gene TRBJ2-1, with 10 bases identical to TRBD2. Germline V CDR1 and CDR2: MNHEY, SMNVEV (reference sequence). The V segment lost 4 bases and the J segment 8 bases; nucleotides outside the gene matches: 11. The CDR3 contains 16 residues. The CDR3 DNA is TGTGCCAGCAGTTACCCCCTGAGCGGGGGGGCCCATGAGCAGTTCTTC. Its translation: CASSYPLSGGAHEQFF.

This rearrangement joins TRBV6-1 to TRBJ1-3; D may be TRBD1 (5 bases). The CDR3 runs to 17 residues. The germline CDR1 and CDR2 sequences are MNHNS and SASEGT. V lost 0 bases and J lost 2, with 14 bases in between. Here the CDR3 reads CASSEARVGKPGNTIYF. CDR3 bases: TGTGCCAGCAGTGAAGCCAGGGTAGGGAAGCCTGGAAACACCATATATTTT.

This clone occurred once. The genes are TRBV30 and TRBJ2-7; perhaps D is TRBD1 or TRBD2 (5 bases each). The germline V gene encodes CDR1 GTSNPN and CDR2 SVGIG (reference sequence). CDR3 length: 12 amino acids. V was cut by 1 base and J by 1 base, with 5 bases left in between. The CDR3: CAWSGGSYEQYF. The DNA of the CDR3 is TGTGCCTGGAGTGGGGGGTCCTACGAGCAGTACTTC.

The chain's CDR3 is CASRGQEAGELFF. The CDR3 coding sequence is TGTGCTAGCAGGGGGCAGGAGGCCGGGGAGCTGTTTTTT. The rearrangement uses TRBV12-5 and TRBJ2-2; the match to TRBD1 covers 8 bases. The germline V gene encodes CDR1 LGHNT and CDR2 FRNRAP. This CDR3 comprises 13 residues. Trimming removed 9 bases from V and 6 bases from J; junction bases left unmatched: 6.

The table lists this clone with a count of one. The V gene is TRBV29-1, the J gene TRBJ2-2; D not resolved. V lost 8 bases to trimming and J lost 2 bases, with 12 bases between them. This CDR3 is built from 13 residues. Germline CDR1 is SQVTM and CDR2 is ANQGSEA. The CDR3 here is CSTGRTNTGELFF. DNA for the CDR3: TGCAGCACCGGACGTACTAACACCGGGGAGCTGTTTTTT.

The chain is built from TRBV5-5 and TRBJ2-3; weak D call: TRBD2 (7 bases). The germline gives CDR1 SGHKS, CDR2 YYEKEE (reference sequence). CDR3 size: 15 residues. V was trimmed by 5 bases and J by 0 bases, leaving 13 bases between them. The CDR3 loop is CASRRGGASTDTQYF. The CDR3 bases are TGTGCCAGCAGGAGGGGGGGAGCTAGCACAGATACGCAGTATTTT.

This chain uses TRBV27 with TRBJ1-6; D gene unclear. The CDR3 covers 16 residues. Germline CDR1 MNHEY, CDR2 SMNVEV (reference sequence). V lost 3 bases to trimming and J lost 0 bases, with 9 bases between them. The CDR3 protein is CASSFVRSSYNSPLHF. DNA for the CDR3: TGTGCCAGCAGTTTCGTGAGGAGCTCCTATAATTCACCCCTCCACTTT.

V usage is TRBV5-1 and J usage is TRBJ2-2, with D tentatively TRBD1 (5 bases). Trimming pared 4 bases from V and 6 bases from J, leaving 16 bases between. Germline lookup yields CDR1 SGHRS and CDR2 YFSETQ. This CDR3 region has 15 residues. CDR3 residues: CASSPWGYFSGELFF. The CDR3 region has the DNA TGCGCCAGCAGCCCCTGGGGCTACTTCTCCGGGGAGCTGTTTTTT. The complete variable domain, with remaining parts taken from reference TRBV5-1 and TRBJ2-2, reads KAGVTQTPRYLIKTRGQQVTLSCSPISGHRSVSWYQQTPGQGLQFLFEYFSETQRNKGNFPGRFSGRQFSNSRSEMNVSTLELGDSALYLCASSPWGYFSGELFFGEGSRLTVL.

The chain joins TRBV19 to TRBJ1-1; D ambiguous. The CDR3 has 14 residues. The V gene lost 4 bases and the J gene lost 0 bases, with 9 bases spanning the gap. From germline, CDR1 is LNHDA and CDR2 SQIVND (reference sequence). CDR3 nucleotides: TGTGCCAGTAGTAGAGCCAAATTGAACACTGAAGCTTTCTTT. Its translation: CASSRAKLNTEAFF.

The V and J genes are TRBV28 and TRBJ1-2; unclear D gene. Germline CDR1 MDHEN, CDR2 SYDVKM. The CDR3 totals 13 residues. V gave up 6 bases and J gave up 6 bases, with 14 bases separating them. The CDR3 nucleotides are TGTGCCAGCAGGATACTTACCCACGATGGCTACACCTTC. Translation gives CASRILTHDGYTF.

The chain is built from TRBV18 and TRBJ2-3; a possible D gene is TRBD2 (6 bases). Germline V gene lookup returns CDR1 KGHSH and CDR2 LQKENI. V was pared by 11 bases and J by 0 bases, with 12 bases between. This CDR3 is 13 amino acids long. Here the CDR3 reads CAGTPPSTDTQYF. The DNA for the CDR3 is TGTGCCGGGACTCCCCCCAGCACAGATACGCAGTATTTT.

This chain uses TRBV28 with TRBJ2-7; 9 nucleotides line up with TRBD1. The CDR3 totals 13 residues. The V gene end was trimmed by 6 bases and the J gene end by 6 bases; junction bases not matched to a gene: 6. Germline V gene data show CDR1 as MDHEN and CDR2 as SYDVKM. CDR3 loop: CASRAPTGGEQYV. In nucleotides, the CDR3 is TGTGCCAGCAGGGCCCCGACAGGGGGCGAGCAGTACGTC.

The chain employs TRBV9 and TRBJ1-5; D possibly corresponds to TRBD1 (6 bases). The CDR3 spans 13 residues. CDR1 and CDR2 from the germline V gene are SGDLS and YYNGEE. The V end lost 0 bases, the J end lost 9 bases, and 10 bases lay between the germline ends. This CDR3 reads CASSVGTGWPQHF. CDR3 nucleotide sequence: TGTGCCAGCAGCGTAGGAACAGGGTGGCCCCAGCATTTT.

This chain uses TRBV28 with TRBJ1-2; D perhaps matches TRBD1 (5 bases). V shed 5 bases and J shed 1 base, with 11 bases lying between them. The CDR3 extends over 14 amino acids. In germline, CDR1 is MDHEN, CDR2 SYDVKM. CDR3 region: CASSSEGSNYGYTF. CDR3 nucleotide sequence: TGTGCCAGCAGTAGTGAGGGGAGTAACTATGGCTACACCTTC.

The J gene is TRBJ1-5, the V gene TRBV6-6, with 7 bases matching TRBD1. The CDR3 spans 12 residues. The germline CDR1 and CDR2 sequences are MNHNY and SVGAGI (reference sequence). Trimming removed 7 bases from V and 5 bases from J; junction bases left unmatched: 2. CDR3 residues: CASTQGDQPQHF. The DNA of the CDR3 is TGTGCCAGCACCCAGGGGGATCAGCCCCAGCATTTT.

This chain uses TRBV5-6 with TRBJ1-3; D is ambiguous. V lost 2 bases and J lost 0, with 9 bases in between. Looked up from germline, CDR1 is SGHDT and CDR2 is YYEEEE. The CDR3 has 15 residues. CDR3 sequence (DNA): TGTGCCAGCAGCTTAAAACCGATCTCTGGAAACACCATATATTTT. It is translated as CASSLKPISGNTIYF.

This rearrangement joins TRBV9 to TRBJ2-5; the D call may be TRBD1 or TRBD2 (6 bases each). The CDR3 is 17 amino acids. Trimming left V 4 bases short and J 2 bases short, with 21 bases between. CDR1 and CDR2 from the germline V gene are SGDLS and YYNGEE. This CDR3 is CASSPSPGGGRQETQYF. The CDR3 DNA is TGTGCCAGCAGCCCAAGTCCAGGTGGGGGGCGACAAGAGACCCAGTACTTC. Supplemented by reference TRBV9 and TRBJ2-5, the full variable domain reads DSGVTQTPKHLITATGQRVTLRCSPRSGDLSVYWYQQSLDQGLQFLIQYYNGEERAKGNILERFSAQQFPDLHSELNLSSLELGDSALYFCASSPSPGGGRQETQYFGPGTRLLVL.

The V gene is TRBV19, the J gene TRBJ1-5; D uncertain. CDR3 size: 16 residues. The ends were cut back, 4 bases at V and 3 bases at J, with 16 bases in the middle. Per germline, CDR1 LNHDA and CDR2 SQIVND (reference sequence). The DNA of the CDR3 is TGTGCCAGTAGTACCATCCGAAGAGGGTCCAATCAGCCCCAGCATTTT. Residues: CASSTIRRGSNQPQHF.

This clone was picked up one time. The V and J genes are TRBV5-1 and TRBJ2-5; possibly TRBD1 or TRBD2 for D (6 bases each). The CDR3 totals 14 residues. From germline, CDR1 is SGHRS and CDR2 YFSETQ. Between the trimmed V and J ends, which lost 0 bases and 5 bases, there was a span of 11 bases. CDR3: CASSLEGGDETQYF. The CDR3 nucleotides read TGCGCCAGCAGCTTGGAGGGGGGTGATGAGACCCAGTACTTC. Combining the CDR3 with reference TRBV5-1 and TRBJ2-5 gives the whole variable domain KAGVTQTPRYLIKTRGQQVTLSCSPISGHRSVSWYQQTPGQGLQFLFEYFSETQRNKGNFPGRFSGRQFSNSRSEMNVSTLELGDSALYLCASSLEGGDETQYFGPGTRLLVL.

This clone occurred once. The V gene is TRBV18, the J gene TRBJ2-7; the match to TRBD1 covers 8 bases. The CDR3 length is 12 residues. CDR1 is KGHSH, CDR2 LQKENI, per germline. J lost 12 bases, V lost 2 bases, and 6 bases had no gene match. The CDR3 bases are TGTGCCAGCTCACCAAACCGGACAGGGCTGTACGTC. It translates to CASSPNRTGLYV.

The chain couples TRBV6-7 to TRBJ2-1; possible D gene TRBD1, 6 bases. TRBV6-7 is flagged as an ORF with uncertain function. This CDR3 has 16 amino acids. V dropped 2 bases and J dropped 5 bases, with 16 bases sitting between them. CDR3 nucleotides: TGTGCCAGCAGTTACCCCCAGCCCAGGGGTAACAATGAGCAGTTCTTC. Protein: CASSYPQPRGNNEQFF.

The chain employs TRBV6-1 and TRBJ2-3; 10 bases line up with TRBD2. The V and J ends lost 6 bases and 3 bases, in that order; junction bases with no gene match: 6. CDR3 length equals 15 residues. From germline, CDR1 is MNHNS and CDR2 SASEGT. Here the CDR3 DNA reads TGTGCCAGCAGGGGAGCGGGGGGGCGGACAGATACGCAGTATTTT. As protein: CASRGAGGRTDTQYF.

This chain links TRBV6-9 with TRBJ2-3; TRBD2 is a possible D gene (7 bases). The CDR3 consists of 15 residues. Per the germline V gene, CDR1 is MNHGY and CDR2 is SVAAGI. CDR3 loop: CAKQGGGQITDTQYF. Written as DNA, the CDR3 is TGTGCTAAGCAAGGGGGGGGGCAAATCACAGATACGCAGTATTTT.

The chain employs TRBV5-1 and TRBJ2-1; D is unclear. There are 15 residues in the CDR3. Per the germline V gene, CDR1 is SGHRS and CDR2 is YFSETQ. The ends were cut back, 1 base at V and 8 bases at J, with 16 bases in the middle. CDR3 loop: CASSLLASDVDEQFF. CDR3 nucleotides: TGCGCCAGCAGCTTGTTGGCTAGTGATGTGGATGAGCAGTTCTTC.

The chain recombines TRBV2 with TRBJ2-5; D possibly corresponds to TRBD2 (6 bases). CDR1 SNHLY and CDR2 FYNNEI come from the germline V gene. V was cut by 2 bases and J by 5 bases, with 15 bases left in between. This CDR3 contains 15 residues. As DNA, the CDR3 is TGTGCCAGCAGTGAATTTCCGTGGGGGAGGGAGACCCAGTACTTC. This gives the protein CASSEFPWGRETQYF. Full variable domain (missing parts from reference TRBV2 and TRBJ2-5): EPEVTQTPSHQVTQMGQEVILRCVPISNHLYFYWYRQILGQKVEFLVSFYNNEISEKSEIFDDQFSVERPDGSNFTLKIRSTKLEDSAMYFCASSEFPWGRETQYFGPGTRLLVL.